The subject of this entry is one T cell receptor beta chain. Original processing notes: Amplification of reference gene primers was used by the study to estimate nucleated cell counts. The protocol was immunoSEQ multiplex PCR, while the TCRdb copy is restricted to in-frame clones and leaves out a portion. V and J calls and clone size are those listed in that table; D and trimming were worked out from the DNA. The data hold some 290,000 clones, with approximately 91% observed a single time. The data were obtained in a study of blood T cell repertoires in COVID-19. The wider study: Material from acute and convalescent COVID-19 was sourced from the United States, Italy and Spain.

Seattle patient enrollment occurred during active infection, with longitudinal follow-up thereafter. This sequence originates from a woman under 40 with COVID-19, enrolled during active disease. Sequencing was carried out using peripheral blood.

CDR3 loop: CASSLGPLASYEQYF. In nucleotides, the CDR3 is TGCGCCAGCAGCTTGGGTCCACTAGCGTCCTACGAGCAGTACTTC. The genes are TRBV5-1 and TRBJ2-7; 7 bases fit TRBD2. The CDR3 is 15 amino acids. Germline assignment: CDR1 SGHRS and CDR2 YFSETQ. J lost 1 base, V lost 0 bases, and 4 bases had no gene match.